This T cell receptor (beta chain) came from a study of T cells after yellow fever vaccination. This clonotype was seen a handful of times. One entry per CDR3 protein results from TCRdb running MiXCR on the 5' RACE reads. Of approximately 300,000 distinct CDR3 sequences in the sample, roughly 8.7% were seen once. The sequence came from a man aged 18 to 35 who received the YFV17D yellow fever vaccine. Sequenced here: PBMCs, sampled on the day of the first yellow fever vaccination.

CDR3 loop: CASSLKQGNEQFF. The CDR3 DNA is TGTGCCAGCAGCCTCAAACAGGGGAATGAGCAGTTCTTC. The chain is built from TRBV5-4 and TRBJ2-1; 7 bases line up with TRBD1. The CDR3 length is 13 residues. CDR1 is SGHNT, CDR2 YYREEE, per germline (reference sequence). The trim removed 4 bases at V and 7 bases at J, leaving 5 bases unmatched. The complete variable domain, with remaining parts taken from reference TRBV5-4 and TRBJ2-1, reads ETGVTQSPTHLIKTRGQQVTLRCSSQSGHNTVSWYQQALGQGPQFIFQYYREEENGRGNFPPRFSGLQFPNYSSELNVNALELDDSALYLCASSLKQGNEQFFGPGTRLTVL.